Shown below are 29 T cell receptor beta chains from a single sample sequenced in a study of T cell repertoires in cytomegalovirus infection. TCRdb analysed the reads with MiXCR anew, one entry per CDR3 protein. Here the sample spans roughly 760,000 distinct CDR3 sequences, less than 40% being singletons. Sequencing used PBMCs. The receptors derive from a human donor in good health (CMV status not recorded). Some clones in this sample may be carry-over from other donors' samples.

Only a few counts were recorded for this clonotype. This sequence joins TRBV7-9 and TRBJ1-2; possibly TRBD1 for D (5 bases). V lost 0 bases, J lost 2 bases, and 13 bases lay in between. Germline V gene sequence: CDR1 SEHNR, CDR2 FQNEAQ (reference sequence). CDR3 size: 16 residues. CDR3 amino acids: CASSLASNRRNYGYTF. For the CDR3, the DNA is TGTGCCAGCAGCTTAGCGTCGAACAGGAGGAACTATGGCTACACCTTC.

The rearrangement uses TRBV19 and TRBJ1-1; D is unresolved. Germline assignment: CDR1 LNHDA and CDR2 SQIVND (reference sequence). This CDR3 region has 14 residues. V lost 4 bases, J lost 4 bases, and 13 bases lay in between. The chain's CDR3 is CASSKLGGSTEAFF. The CDR3 coding sequence is TGTGCCAGTAGTAAACTGGGAGGGAGCACTGAAGCTTTCTTT.

J is TRBJ1-5 and V is TRBV19; possible D gene TRBD1, 5 bases. CDR3 length: 15 residues. Per the germline V gene, CDR1 is LNHDA and CDR2 is SQIVND (reference sequence). The V gene lost 3 bases and the J gene lost 10 bases, with 19 bases spanning the gap. CDR3 bases: TGTGCCAGTAGTATGATGTCAGGCAGGGCGAATCCCCAGCATTTT. Encoded protein: CASSMMSGRANPQHF.

In this sample, this clonotype turned up a few times. CDR3 sequence reads: CASSLDPRRDLAKNIQYF. The CDR3 DNA reads as TGTGCCAGCAGCTTAGATCCTCGCCGCGACCTAGCCAAAAACATTCAGTACTTC. The chain joins TRBV7-2 to TRBJ2-4; no definite D call. V gave up 1 base and J gave up 0 bases, with 16 bases separating them. CDR1 is SGHTA and CDR2 is FQGNSA in the germline V gene. There are 18 residues in the CDR3.

The chain carries TRBV28 and TRBJ2-7, with D possibly TRBD2 on 6 matching bases. Trimming cost V 5 bases and J 4 bases, with 18 bases left between them. The CDR3 length is 15 residues. Germline loops: CDR1 MDHEN, CDR2 SYDVKM. The CDR3 here is CASSQTSGRSYEQYF. The CDR3 DNA reads as TGTGCCAGCAGTCAAACGAGCGGGCGTTCGTACGAGCAGTACTTC.

In this sample, this clonotype turned up a few times. This chain uses TRBV6-4 with TRBJ2-1; D remains ambiguous. V lost 4 bases and J 3 bases, leaving 7 bases between the germline ends. The CDR3 contains 13 residues. Germline V gene lookup returns CDR1 MRHNA and CDR2 SNTAGT. The CDR3: CASSAGDYNEQFF. The CDR3 DNA reads as TGTGCCAGCAGTGCCGGAGACTACAATGAGCAGTTCTTC.

The chain couples TRBV15 to TRBJ1-4, with D maybe TRBD1 (6 bases). The CDR3 is 17 amino acids. Germline loops: CDR1 LNHNV, CDR2 YYDKDF (reference sequence). V lost 1 base, J lost 5 bases, and 17 bases lay in between. CDR3 DNA sequence: TGTGCCACCAGCAGAGTGTCCAGGGGCCGACCCAATGAAAAACTGTTTTTT. It specifies CATSRVSRGRPNEKLFF.

In its sample, this clonotype was seen a few times. The chain combines TRBV28 with TRBJ2-3, with a weak D call TRBD2 (5 bases). With 2 bases removed from V and 8 bases from J, the gap between germline ends came to 26 bases. The CDR3 sequence is 18 residues long. The germline V gene has CDR1 MDHEN and CDR2 SYDVKM. The DNA of the CDR3 is TGTGCCAGCAGTTTACGCAGCCCGGGCGGGCCCAGGCGAGGTACGCAGTATTTT. Translated: CASSLRSPGGPRRGTQYF.

This clonotype turned up a few times. The V call is TRBV7-9, the J call TRBJ1-2; a weak D match, TRBD1 (5 bases). The ends were cut back, 7 bases at V and 5 bases at J, with 17 bases in the middle. Germline V gives CDR1 SEHNR, CDR2 FQNEAQ (reference sequence). The CDR3 extends over 14 amino acids. The CDR3, as DNA: TGTGCCAGCACCCGGACCGGGACGGAGTATGGCTACACCTTC. Translating it yields CASTRTGTEYGYTF.

This chain joins TRBV6-5 and TRBJ2-7; weak D call: TRBD2 (6 bases). V was shortened by 0 bases and J by 3 bases, with 12 bases between the two germline ends. This CDR3 is built from 15 residues. Germline values: CDR1 MNHEY, CDR2 SVGAGI. The DNA of the CDR3 is TGTGCCAGCAGTTACTCGGCGGGGAACGGCTACGAGCAGTACTTC. Its translation: CASSYSAGNGYEQYF.

V usage is TRBV10-2 and J usage is TRBJ1-1; possible D gene TRBD1, 5 bases. The CDR3 spans 12 residues. Trimming cost V 3 bases and J 6 bases, with 8 bases left between them. The germline V gene encodes CDR1 WSHSY and CDR2 SAAADI. CDR3 sequence reads: CASSERGAEAFF. CDR3 sequence (DNA): TGCGCCAGCAGTGAAAGGGGAGCTGAAGCTTTCTTT.

This chain links TRBV29-1 with TRBJ1-2; D possibly corresponds to TRBD1 (5 bases). The CDR3 runs 14 residues. The germline V gene has CDR1 SQVTM and CDR2 ANQGSEA. The V gene lost 3 bases and the J gene lost 4 bases, with 15 bases spanning the gap. The CDR3 nucleotides read TGCAGCGTTGATCGGGGGTCCACCGGCTATGGCTACACCTTC. Protein: CSVDRGSTGYGYTF.

This clonotype occurred a few times. The chain links TRBV11-2 to TRBJ1-2; unclear D gene. Trimming took 3 bases from V and 2 from J, leaving 7 bases between them. The length of the CDR3 is 13 residues. CDR1 and CDR2 (germline): SGHAT, FQNNGV. The CDR3 reads CASSFQTNYGYTF. DNA of the CDR3: TGTGCCAGCAGCTTTCAAACCAACTATGGCTACACCTTC.

This clonotype was detected many times. The chain links TRBV7-8 to TRBJ1-5; D perhaps matches TRBD1 (5 bases). Germline-derived CDR1 and CDR2 are SGHVS and FQNEAQ. This CDR3 region has 16 residues. V was cut by 5 bases and J by 3 bases, with 17 bases left in between. CDR3 region: CASSKGTDSTNQPQHF. The CDR3 DNA reads TGTGCCAGCAGCAAGGGAACTGACAGTACCAATCAGCCCCAGCATTTT.

Only one count was recorded for this clonotype. This rearrangement joins TRBV15 to TRBJ1-6, with D tentatively TRBD1 (5 bases). The CDR3 consists of 13 residues. Between the trimmed V and J ends, which lost 8 bases and 8 bases, there was a span of 13 bases. Per germline, CDR1 LNHNV and CDR2 YYDKDF (reference sequence). The chain's CDR3 is CATQRDGDSPLHF. DNA for the CDR3: TGTGCCACCCAACGGGACGGCGATTCACCCCTCCACTTT.

This clonotype appeared a few times. The chain joins TRBV30 to TRBJ2-2; TRBD1 or TRBD2 may be the D gene (5 bases each). Germline loops: CDR1 GTSNPN, CDR2 SVGIG (reference sequence). V was cut by 8 bases and J by 6 bases, with 19 bases left in between. The CDR3 is 14 amino acids. The CDR3 DNA reads as TGTGCCGGAAGGATGGGGACGGGATCCGGGGAGCTGTTTTTT. Translation: CAGRMGTGSGELFF.

The sample holds a few counts of this clonotype. This CDR3 is CASSLMTGPMNTEAFF. The CDR3 DNA reads TGTGCCAGCAGTTTAATGACAGGACCAATGAACACTGAAGCTTTCTTT. The V and J genes are TRBV28 and TRBJ1-1, with D possibly matching TRBD1 (6 bases). The CDR3 length is 16 residues. The V gene's germline CDR1 is MDHEN and CDR2 SYDVKM. V was clipped by 2 bases and J by 0 bases, with 13 bases between them.

This clonotype was counted only a few times. The chain employs TRBV29-1 and TRBJ1-2; D remains ambiguous. Germline CDR1 and CDR2: SQVTM and ANQGSEA. V gave up 7 bases and J gave up 2 bases, with 20 bases separating them. The CDR3 runs to 15 residues. CDR3 residues: CSALSPNPGNYGYTF. Written as DNA, the CDR3 is TGCAGCGCCCTATCCCCAAATCCGGGGAACTATGGCTACACCTTC.

This clonotype was counted many times. The chain is built from TRBV7-2 and TRBJ1-2, with 12 bases fitting TRBD1. Unmatched junction bases numbered 9, after V lost 2 bases and J lost 8 bases. CDR1 is SGHTA, CDR2 FQGNSA, per germline. There are 16 residues in the CDR3. CDR3 sequence (DNA): TGTGCCAGCAGCTTATACACCGGGACAGGGGGCCTCGGCTACACCTTC. Protein product: CASSLYTGTGGLGYTF.

This clonotype was seen a handful of times. The chain uses TRBV6-5 and TRBJ2-7; perhaps TRBD2 as D (6 bases). The germline CDR1 and CDR2 sequences are MNHEY and SVGAGI. This CDR3 spans 14 amino acids. The germline V and J ends were trimmed by 2 bases and 5 bases, with 13 bases remaining between them. CDR3 sequence: CASSYGGSLNEQYF. The CDR3 nucleotides are TGTGCCAGCAGTTACGGGGGGTCGCTCAACGAGCAGTACTTC.

As concerns this clonotype: With a much larger clone just one base away, this may be a read error. This rearrangement joins TRBV7-9 to TRBJ2-7; D gene uncertain. There are 11 residues in the CDR3. The germline gives CDR1 SEHNR, CDR2 FQNEAQ (reference sequence). The CDR3 nucleotides read TGTGCCAGCACCCATGCCTACAAGCAGTACTTC. Translating it yields CASTHAYKQYF.

The chain joins TRBV5-4 to TRBJ2-6, with 7 bases aligning to TRBD1. Germline V gives CDR1 SGHNT, CDR2 YYREEE (reference sequence). V was clipped by 3 bases and J by 8 bases; unmatched bases: 8. The CDR3 consists of 15 residues. CDR3 coding DNA: TGTGCCAGCAGCTGGGGGACAGCGAGTACCAACGTCCTGACTTTC. Translated, it gives CASSWGTASTNVLTF. The whole variable domain, remainder taken from reference TRBV5-4 and TRBJ2-6, is ETGVTQSPTHLIKTRGQQVTLRCSSQSGHNTVSWYQQALGQGPQFIFQYYREEENGRGNFPPRFSGLQFPNYSSELNVNALELDDSALYLCASSWGTASTNVLTFGAGSRLTVL.

There are a few counts of this clonotype. The chain couples TRBV15 to TRBJ1-5, with 7 bases aligning to TRBD1. Germline V gene sequence: CDR1 LNHNV, CDR2 YYDKDF (reference sequence). This CDR3 has 15 residues. V lost 2 bases, J lost 6 bases, and 7 bases stayed unmatched. CDR3 DNA sequence: TGTGCCACCAGCAGATTTCGACAGGGAGGTCAGCCCCAGCATTTT. Residues: CATSRFRQGGQPQHF. Full variable domain (outside the CDR3, taken from reference TRBV15 and TRBJ1-5): DAMVIQNPRYQVTQFGKPVTLSCSQTLNHNVMYWYQQKSSQAPKLLFHYYDKDFNNEADTPDNFQSRRPNTSFCFLDIRSPGLGDTAMYLCATSRFRQGGQPQHFGDGTRLSIL.

This clonotype came up a few times. CDR3 loop: CASSLYGGIVVEQYF. In DNA, the CDR3 is TGTGCCAGCAGTTTATATGGGGGTATCGTAGTCGAGCAGTACTTC. The J gene is TRBJ2-7, the V gene TRBV28; the D call may be TRBD1 or TRBD2 (5 bases each). The germline V gene encodes CDR1 MDHEN and CDR2 SYDVKM. The ends were cut back, 1 base at V and 6 bases at J, with 16 bases in the middle. This CDR3 spans 15 amino acids.

Remarks on this clonotype: The final CDR3 position lacks the conserved phenylalanine or tryptophan, pointing to a likely read error. V gene TRBV7-3 combines with J gene TRBJ1-6; no clear D gene. There are 15 residues in the CDR3. V dropped 6 bases and J dropped 9 bases, with 18 bases sitting between them. CDR1 SGHTA and CDR2 FQGTGA come from the germline V gene. The DNA for the CDR3 is TGTGCCAGCAGTCAGGCGGGGTCCTTGGGTTCACCCCTCCACTTG. Its protein is CASSQAGSLGSPLHL.

This clonotype was recorded a few times. V is TRBV20-1 and J is TRBJ1-1; 9 nucleotides match TRBD1. Germline V gene data show CDR1 as DFQATT and CDR2 as SNEGSKA (reference sequence). The CDR3 spans 15 residues. V shed 0 bases, J shed 4 bases, and the junction held 6 bases outside the gene matches. In nucleotides, the CDR3 is TGCAGTGCTAGAGAACCCCTGACAGGGGGCACTGAAGCTTTCTTT. It yields the protein CSAREPLTGGTEAFF.

This clonotype showed up just a few times. J is TRBJ2-2 and V is TRBV4-2, with 7 bases identical to TRBD2. The trim removed 4 bases at V and 4 bases at J, leaving 9 bases unmatched. CDR1 LGHNA and CDR2 YNFKEQ come from the germline V gene. This CDR3 region has 16 residues. CDR3 sequence reads: CASSPNPGLPTGELFF. The CDR3 nucleotides read TGTGCCAGCAGCCCAAACCCGGGACTACCCACCGGGGAGCTGTTTTTT.

This clonotype occurred a few times. The chain carries TRBV19 and TRBJ2-5; 9 nucleotides line up with TRBD2. Germline CDR1 LNHDA, CDR2 SQIVND (reference sequence). The junction had 13 bases not matched to a gene; V was cut back by 1 base and J by 4 bases. CDR3 length: 18 residues. The CDR3 nucleotides are TGTGCCAGTAGTATAGCGGGTTCAAGCGGGAGGCGGGGAGAGACCCAGTACTTC. This sequence encodes CASSIAGSSGRRGETQYF.

The J gene is TRBJ1-1, the V gene TRBV19, with D maybe TRBD1 (5 bases). Germline CDR1 is LNHDA and CDR2 is SQIVND (reference sequence). Trimming took off 3 bases at V and 5 bases at J, with 13 bases between the two ends. This CDR3 has 14 residues. The CDR3 nucleotides are TGTGCCAGTAGTATGAGGGGAGGGTGGACTGAAGCTTTCTTT. It translates to CASSMRGGWTEAFF.